One sample yielded the 28 T cell receptor beta chains listed below, sequenced in a study of blood T cell repertoires in COVID-19. Sequenced by immunoSEQ multiplex PCR; TCRdb stores in-frame clones only, minus some. The top ten clones hold about 45% of a sample with approximately 40,000 clones, around 80% of them seen once. Sequencing used peripheral blood. Every receptor here comes from a human donor in a cohort sampled during active COVID-19.

The genes are TRBV24-1 and TRBJ2-2, with D maybe TRBD2 (6 bases). Trimming cost V 8 bases and J 5 bases, with 20 bases left between them. The CDR3 consists of 16 residues. Germline V gene data show CDR1 as KGHDR and CDR2 as SFDVKD. The CDR3 nucleotides read TGTGCCACCATGTCGCACCGGGGAGGAGGAACCGGGGAGCTGTTTTTT. Translated: CATMSHRGGGTGELFF.

The genes are TRBV10-3 and TRBJ2-2; TRBD2 aligns across 10 bases. Losses at the gene ends were 6 bases for V and 7 bases for J; bases not matched to a gene: 8. Germline-derived CDR1 and CDR2 are ENHRY and SYGVKD. The CDR3 has 15 residues. The CDR3 loop reads CAISTGTSAIGELFF. The CDR3 DNA reads as TGTGCCATCAGCACCGGGACTAGCGCCATCGGGGAGCTGTTTTTT.

This clone was picked up a small number of times. V usage is TRBV30 and J usage is TRBJ1-6; 7 bases map to TRBD1. Per the germline V gene, CDR1 is GTSNPN and CDR2 is SVGIG (reference sequence). There are 15 residues in the CDR3. The V segment lost 2 bases and the J segment 4 bases; nucleotides outside the gene matches: 5. DNA of the CDR3: TGTGCCTGGAGTCCGGACAGGCTTTATAATTCACCCCTCCACTTT. It translates to CAWSPDRLYNSPLHF.

V gene TRBV15 combines with J gene TRBJ1-1; D uncertain. V lost 3 bases to trimming and J lost 4 bases, with 9 bases between them. CDR3 length: 13 amino acids. Looked up from germline, CDR1 is LNHNV and CDR2 is YYDKDF (reference sequence). As DNA, the CDR3 is TGTGCCACCAGCAGTCGGGGAGGCACTGAAGCTTTCTTT. Its protein product is CATSSRGGTEAFF.

The CDR3 DNA follows: TGTGCCAGCAGCTTAGTCCGGGAGGCTAATGAAAAACTGTTTTTT. Its translation is CASSLVREANEKLFF. The chain has TRBV7-2 and TRBJ1-4; D remains ambiguous. V was shortened by 1 base and J by 3 bases, with 9 bases between the two germline ends. The CDR3 has 15 residues. The germline CDR1 and CDR2 sequences are SGHTA and FQGNSA. Drawing the rest from reference TRBV7-2 and TRBJ1-4, the complete variable domain is GAGVSQSPSNKVTEKGKDVELRCDPISGHTALYWYRQSLGQGLEFLIYFQGNSAPDKSGLPSDRFSAERTGGSVSTLTIQRTQQEDSAVYLCASSLVREANEKLFFGSGTQLSVL.

This clone has just a few counts. This chain connects TRBV10-2 to TRBJ1-5, with 7 bases lining up with TRBD1. J lost 2 bases, V lost 5 bases, and 6 bases had no gene match. Germline values: CDR1 WSHSY, CDR2 SAAADI. The CDR3 runs 15 residues. CDR3 coding DNA: TGCGCCAGCAGTCGGACAGGTGGGGGCAATCAGCCCCAGCATTTT. This translates into CASSRTGGGNQPQHF.

The chain couples TRBV2 to TRBJ2-2; no clear D gene. Germline V gives CDR1 SNHLY, CDR2 FYNNEI. This CDR3 has 18 amino acids. Trimming took 6 bases from V and 0 from J, leaving 20 bases between them. This chain's CDR3 is CASRFRGGRNANTGELFF. The CDR3 region has the DNA TGTGCCAGCAGGTTTCGCGGCGGTAGAAACGCGAACACCGGGGAGCTGTTTTTT.

V is TRBV2 and J is TRBJ2-3; the D is unclear. V dropped 3 bases and J dropped 2 bases, with 6 bases sitting between them. CDR1 is SNHLY and CDR2 is FYNNEI in the germline V gene. This CDR3 spans 13 amino acids. CDR3 amino acids: CASSDVFTDTQYF. CDR3 sequence (DNA): TGTGCCAGCAGTGATGTATTCACAGATACGCAGTATTTT.

V is TRBV7-2 and J is TRBJ2-7; 8 nucleotides line up with TRBD2. V lost 1 base to trimming and J lost 7 bases; unmatched junction nucleotides: 6. The CDR3 has 14 amino acids. The germline V gene has CDR1 SGHTA and CDR2 FQGNSA. Here the CDR3 DNA reads TGTGCCAGCAGCTTAGACGGGGGGGCACGTGAGCAGTACTTC. This sequence encodes CASSLDGGAREQYF.

This sequence joins TRBV10-2 and TRBJ1-1; a possible D gene is TRBD1 (6 bases). V gave up 7 bases and J gave up 4 bases, with 16 bases separating them. This CDR3 has 14 residues. Germline assignment: CDR1 WSHSY and CDR2 SAAADI. The CDR3 bases are TGCGCCAGCACTGATGGCCAAGGGGGCACTGAAGCTTTCTTT. It yields the protein CASTDGQGGTEAFF.

The rearrangement links TRBV19 to TRBJ2-3; TRBD2 might be the D (6 bases). Germline CDR1 is LNHDA and CDR2 is SQIVND (reference sequence). This CDR3 is built from 15 residues. Trimming pared 6 bases from V and 1 base from J, leaving 14 bases between. The CDR3 DNA reads as TGTGCCAGTAGAGGAGGGGCGTCGGGCACAGATACGCAGTATTTT. Residues: CASRGGASGTDTQYF.

The rearrangement uses TRBV7-6 and TRBJ2-1, with no clear D. The CDR3 is 18 residues long. Germline V gene data show CDR1 as SGHVS and CDR2 as FNYEAQ. Trimming pared 1 base from V and 0 bases from J, leaving 16 bases between. The CDR3 loop is CASSLGGSLAASYNEQFF. The CDR3 DNA reads TGTGCCAGCAGCTTAGGAGGTAGTTTGGCCGCCTCCTACAATGAGCAGTTCTTC. The full variable domain, with the rest looked up from reference TRBV7-6 and TRBJ2-1, is GAGVSQSPRYKVTKRGQDVALRCDPISGHVSLYWYRQALGQGPEFLTYFNYEAQQDKSGLPNDRFSAERPEGSISTLTIQRTEQRDSAMYRCASSLGGSLAASYNEQFFGPGTRLTVL.

The chain recombines TRBV9 with TRBJ2-7; 7 bases agree with TRBD2. The trim removed 2 bases at V and 6 bases at J, leaving 2 bases unmatched. CDR3 size: 12 residues. Germline V CDR1 and CDR2: SGDLS, YYNGEE. This CDR3 is CASSVIAGEQYF. The CDR3, as DNA: TGTGCCAGCAGCGTCATAGCGGGCGAGCAGTACTTC.

The J gene is TRBJ2-5, the V gene TRBV5-5; D is undetermined. Trimming cost V 1 base and J 3 bases, with 10 bases left between them. Looked up from germline, CDR1 is SGHKS and CDR2 is YYEKEE (reference sequence). CDR3 length: 14 amino acids. The CDR3 DNA reads as TGTGCCAGCAGCTTGTTGACATTAGAAGAGACCCAGTACTTC. Translating gives CASSLLTLEETQYF.

This sequence joins TRBV5-1 and TRBJ2-3, with D tentatively TRBD1 (6 bases). Germline CDR1 is SGHRS and CDR2 is YFSETQ. V was shortened by 3 bases and J by 7 bases, with 15 bases between the two germline ends. There are 14 residues in the CDR3. In nucleotides, the CDR3 is TGCGCCAGCAGCTACGGGACACAGGGAAATACGCAGTATTTT. Protein product: CASSYGTQGNTQYF.

This clone has more than one count but fewer than ten. The chain combines TRBV5-6 with TRBJ2-5; maybe TRBD2 (5 bases). Germline CDR1 is SGHDT and CDR2 is YYEEEE. The CDR3 spans 14 residues. V shed 1 base and J shed 5 bases, with 12 bases lying between them. CDR3 nucleotide sequence: TGTGCCAGCAGCTTGTCCGGCGGGTTCGAGACCCAGTACTTC. Amino acids: CASSLSGGFETQYF.

The chain links TRBV5-1 to TRBJ2-5; 10 nucleotides line up with TRBD1. CDR1 and CDR2 (germline): SGHRS, YFSETQ. This CDR3 contains 16 residues. The V and J ends lost 4 bases and 5 bases, in that order; junction bases with no gene match: 11. In DNA form, the CDR3 reads TGCGCCAGCAGCCCGAACGTGGGACAGGGGTTGGAGACCCAGTACTTC. This gives the protein CASSPNVGQGLETQYF.

The V and J genes are TRBV3-1 (or the pseudogene TRBV3-2) and TRBJ2-3; 9 bases align to TRBD2. The CDR3 sequence is 17 residues long. The J segment lost 2 bases and the V segment lost 4 bases, leaving 10 bases of the junction unmatched. The germline V gene encodes CDR1 LGHDT and CDR2 YNNKEL (reference sequence). The CDR3 nucleotides are TGTGCCAGCAGCCTACTGTCTAGCGGGGTCGCCACAGATACGCAGTATTTT. This translates into CASSLLSSGVATDTQYF.

The chain links TRBV4-3 to TRBJ2-3; 7 nucleotides line up with TRBD2. V gave up 1 base and J gave up 1 base; unmatched junction bases: 2. This CDR3 is built from 15 residues. The germline gives CDR1 LGHNA, CDR2 YSLEER. The CDR3 loop is CASSQGLARTDTQYF. The CDR3 nucleotides are TGCGCCAGCAGCCAAGGACTAGCCCGCACAGATACGCAGTATTTT.

This clone occurred many times. The DNA of the CDR3 is TGTGCCAGCAGGTTGGGACAGTTAGCTTTCTTT. Protein: CASRLGQLAFF. The gene calls are TRBV27 and TRBJ1-1; TRBD1 agrees at 7 bases. The CDR3 totals 11 residues. The V segment lost 6 bases and the J segment 10 bases; nucleotides outside the gene matches: 5. Germline lookup yields CDR1 MNHEY and CDR2 SMNVEV (reference sequence).

The chain combines TRBV29-1 with TRBJ1-2, with TRBD1 as a possible D gene (5 bases). CDR1 SQVTM and CDR2 ANQGSEA come from the germline V gene. CDR3 size: 13 residues. Trimming cost V 4 bases and J 1 base, with 10 bases left between them. The CDR3 is CSVARDFNYGYTF. The CDR3 bases are TGCAGCGTTGCCAGGGATTTTAACTATGGCTACACCTTC.

Regarding this clone: The same CDR3 also results from other DNA sequences found in this sample. The genes are TRBV5-5 and TRBJ2-7; the match to TRBD1 covers 7 bases. Germline V gene lookup returns CDR1 SGHKS and CDR2 YYEKEE (reference sequence). The CDR3 is made up of 14 amino acids. Unmatched junction bases numbered 3, after V lost 1 base and J lost 2 bases. The CDR3, as DNA: TGTGCCAGCAGCTTGACCGGGACAGCCTACGAGCAGTACTTC. It yields the protein CASSLTGTAYEQYF.

This chain joins TRBV7-9 and TRBJ2-5; TRBD2 might be the D (5 bases). Germline V gene lookup returns CDR1 SEHNR and CDR2 FQNEAQ (reference sequence). Trimming took 5 bases from V and 9 from J, leaving 16 bases between them. The CDR3 runs 13 residues. The CDR3: CASSTDSPYPQYF. The CDR3 DNA sequence: TGTGCCAGCAGCACGGACTCCCCTTACCCCCAGTACTTC.

This clone appeared a few times. This chain joins TRBV4-1 and TRBJ2-1, with TRBD1 matching 8 bases. Losses at the gene ends were 2 bases for V and 4 bases for J; bases not matched to a gene: 7. The CDR3 has 16 residues. Germline loops: CDR1 MGHRA, CDR2 YSYEKL. CDR3 in DNA: TGCGCCAGCAGCCAAACCGGGACAGGTGATTACAATGAGCAGTTCTTC. This gives the protein CASSQTGTGDYNEQFF.

The V gene is TRBV6-5, the J gene TRBJ1-1; 7 nucleotides line up with TRBD1. J was trimmed by 4 bases and V by 6 bases; bases with no gene match: 2. The CDR3 spans 12 residues. Germline V lookup: CDR1 MNHEY, CDR2 SVGAGI. CDR3 nucleotide sequence: TGTGCCAGCAGGGCAGGGGGCACTGAAGCTTTCTTT. Translation: CASRAGGTEAFF.

The J gene is TRBJ1-2, the V gene TRBV5-1, with D hard to call. Trimming left V 4 bases short and J 8 bases short, with 15 bases between. The CDR3 extends over 13 amino acids. In germline, CDR1 is SGHRS, CDR2 YFSETQ. CDR3 DNA: TGCGCCAGCAGCGCGGAGCCCACGCGCGGCTACACCTTC. Its translation: CASSAEPTRGYTF.

The CDR3 bases are TGTGCCAGTAGGGAAGGGGCCAGGGAAAAACTGTTTTTT. Amino acid sequence: CASREGAREKLFF. The chain carries TRBV19 and TRBJ1-4; TRBD1 might be the D (5 bases). V was clipped by 6 bases and J by 8 bases, with 13 bases between them. Per germline, CDR1 LNHDA and CDR2 SQIVND (reference sequence). The CDR3 totals 13 residues.

The chain uses TRBV7-2 and TRBJ2-1, with D maybe TRBD2 (7 bases). Germline V gives CDR1 SGHTA, CDR2 FQGNSA. This CDR3 contains 15 residues. V lost 1 base and J 8 bases, leaving 15 bases between the germline ends. CDR3 sequence (DNA): TGTGCCAGCAGCTTAGGGGGGGGCGGGTATGATGAGCAGTTCTTC. The encoded protein is CASSLGGGGYDEQFF.